This record looks at one T cell receptor beta chain sequence and its context. In the original workflow: From reference gene primer amplification, estimates of nucleated cell counts were derived. Produced via immunoSEQ multiplex PCR; TCRdb's table is partial and in-frame only. V, J and clone size derive from that table, while D and trimming were established from the DNA sequence. The table includes about 300,000 clones, under 90% detected once. This specimen comes from a study of blood T cell repertoires in COVID-19. The cohort comprised adults aged roughly 18 to 95 years residing in about two dozen US areas. The CDR3 extends over 15 amino acids. V shed 5 bases and J shed 0 bases, with 13 bases lying between them. CDR1 MDHEN and CDR2 SYDVKM come from the germline V gene.

The chain recombines TRBV28 with TRBJ1-1; tentatively, D is TRBD1 (5 bases). The origin of this receptor is a woman aged 40-49 years who had recovered from COVID-19. Sequenced: PBMCs or T cells enriched from blood (not recorded which). CDR3 sequence (DNA): TGTGCCAGCAGTCCACGAGACAGTCTGAACACTGAAGCTTTCTTT. This sequence encodes CASSPRDSLNTEAFF.